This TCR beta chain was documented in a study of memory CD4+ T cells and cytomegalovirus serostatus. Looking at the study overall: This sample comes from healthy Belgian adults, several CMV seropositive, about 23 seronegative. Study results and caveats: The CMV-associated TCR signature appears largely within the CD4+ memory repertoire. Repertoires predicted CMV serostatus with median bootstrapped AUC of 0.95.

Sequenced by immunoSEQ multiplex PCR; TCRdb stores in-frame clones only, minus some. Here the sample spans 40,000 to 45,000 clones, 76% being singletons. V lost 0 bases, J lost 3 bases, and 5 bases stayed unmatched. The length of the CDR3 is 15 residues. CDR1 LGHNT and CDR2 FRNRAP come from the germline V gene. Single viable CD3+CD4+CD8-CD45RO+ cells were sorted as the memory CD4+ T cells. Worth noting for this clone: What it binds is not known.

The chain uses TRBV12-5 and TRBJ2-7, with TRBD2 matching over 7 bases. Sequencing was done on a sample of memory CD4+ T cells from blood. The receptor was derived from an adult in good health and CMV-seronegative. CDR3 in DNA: TGTGCTAGTGGTTTGGTACTTGGCGGGGGCTACGAGCAGTACTTC. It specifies CASGLVLGGGYEQYF.